This T cell receptor (beta chain) was retrieved from a study of T cell responses to AZD1222 COVID-19 vaccine. Study-level information: Both about-4-week and about-12-week second-dose recipients were combined. Overall study findings and caveats: Recipients of AZD1222 seropositive at baseline numbered only five or six. Vaccine-associated CD4 TCRs spanned spike, dominant at 160-218 and 743-854.

A word on this clone: What it binds is not known.

CDR1 is KGHDR, CDR2 SFDVKD, per germline. The CDR3 is 11 amino acids. Trimming removed 10 bases at V and 5 bases at J, with 10 bases between. Method: immunoSEQ multiplex PCR; TCRdb's copy keeps in-frame clones and lacks some. The table shows about 180,000 clones, with about 86% occurring only once. The receptor's source is an adult in good health. Material: peripheral blood, obtained on day 0 of AZD1222 vaccination. The rearrangement uses TRBV24-1 and TRBJ2-5; TRBD1 is a possible D gene (6 bases). In DNA form, the CDR3 reads TGTGCCACTCGGCAGGGGGAGACCCAGTACTTC. Encoded protein: CATRQGETQYF.